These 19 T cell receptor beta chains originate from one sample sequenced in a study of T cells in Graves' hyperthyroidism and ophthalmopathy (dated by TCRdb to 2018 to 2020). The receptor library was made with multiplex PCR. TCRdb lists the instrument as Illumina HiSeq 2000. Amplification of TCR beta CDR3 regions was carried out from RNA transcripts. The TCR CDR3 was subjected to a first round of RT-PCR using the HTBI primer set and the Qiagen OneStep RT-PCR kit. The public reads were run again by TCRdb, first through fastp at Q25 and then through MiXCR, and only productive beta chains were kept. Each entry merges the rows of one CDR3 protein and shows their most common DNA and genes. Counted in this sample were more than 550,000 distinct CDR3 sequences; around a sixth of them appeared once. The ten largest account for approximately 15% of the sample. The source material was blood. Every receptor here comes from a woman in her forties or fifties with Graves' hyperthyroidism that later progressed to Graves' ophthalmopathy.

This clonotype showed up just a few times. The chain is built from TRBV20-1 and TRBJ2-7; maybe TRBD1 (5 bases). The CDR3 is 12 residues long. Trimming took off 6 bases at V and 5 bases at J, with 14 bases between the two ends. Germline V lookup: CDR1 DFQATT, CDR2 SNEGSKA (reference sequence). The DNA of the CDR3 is TGCAGTGCCCCCCCGTGGGGCAACGAGCAGTACTTC. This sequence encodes CSAPPWGNEQYF.

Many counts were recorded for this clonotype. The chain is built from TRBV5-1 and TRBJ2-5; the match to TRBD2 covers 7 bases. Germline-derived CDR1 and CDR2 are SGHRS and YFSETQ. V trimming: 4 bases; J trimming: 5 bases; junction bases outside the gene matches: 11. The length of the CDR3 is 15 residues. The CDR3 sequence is CASSAAGPLGETQYF. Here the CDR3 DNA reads TGCGCCAGCAGCGCAGCGGGACCCCTGGGCGAGACCCAGTACTTC.

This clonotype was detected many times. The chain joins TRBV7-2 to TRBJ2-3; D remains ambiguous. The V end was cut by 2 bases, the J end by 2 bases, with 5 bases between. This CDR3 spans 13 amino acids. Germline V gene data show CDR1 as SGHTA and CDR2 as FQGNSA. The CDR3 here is CASSLIDTDTQYF. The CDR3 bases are TGTGCCAGCAGCTTAATCGACACAGATACGCAGTATTTT.

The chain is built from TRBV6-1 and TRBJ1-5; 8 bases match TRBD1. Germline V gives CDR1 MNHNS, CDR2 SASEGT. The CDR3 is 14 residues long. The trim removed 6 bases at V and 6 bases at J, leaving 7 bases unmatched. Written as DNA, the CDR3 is TGTGCCAGCAGCCCACAGGGGGTAGGTCAGCCCCAGCATTTT. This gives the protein CASSPQGVGQPQHF.

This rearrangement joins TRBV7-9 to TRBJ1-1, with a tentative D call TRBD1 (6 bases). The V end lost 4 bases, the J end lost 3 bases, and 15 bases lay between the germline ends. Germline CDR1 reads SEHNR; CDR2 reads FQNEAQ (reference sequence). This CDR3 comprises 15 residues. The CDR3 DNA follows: TGTGCCAGCAGCTCTCCAGGGAGGGGGTACACTGAAGCTTTCTTT. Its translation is CASSSPGRGYTEAFF.

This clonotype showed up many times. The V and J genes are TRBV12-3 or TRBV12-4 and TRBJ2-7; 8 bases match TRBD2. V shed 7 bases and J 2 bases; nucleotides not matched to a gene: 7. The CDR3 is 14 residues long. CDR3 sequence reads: CASTPGAGAYEQYF. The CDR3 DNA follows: TGTGCCAGCACCCCAGGAGCGGGAGCCTACGAGCAGTACTTC.

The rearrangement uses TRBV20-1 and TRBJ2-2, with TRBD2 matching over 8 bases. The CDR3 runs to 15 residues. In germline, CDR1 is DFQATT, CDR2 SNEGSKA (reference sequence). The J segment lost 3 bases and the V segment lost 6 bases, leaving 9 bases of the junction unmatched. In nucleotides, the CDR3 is TGCAGTGCGGGGGGAGCGGGGGCCTACACCGGGGAGCTGTTTTTT. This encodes CSAGGAGAYTGELFF.

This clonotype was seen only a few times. The CDR3 DNA follows: TGCAGTGCTAGTTGGGGTTACACTGAAGCTTTCTTT. Protein sequence: CSASWGYTEAFF. The chain uses TRBV20-1 and TRBJ1-1; no firm D call. The V end lost 3 bases, the J end lost 3 bases, and 8 bases lay between the germline ends. The germline V gene encodes CDR1 DFQATT and CDR2 SNEGSKA (reference sequence). CDR3 size: 12 residues.

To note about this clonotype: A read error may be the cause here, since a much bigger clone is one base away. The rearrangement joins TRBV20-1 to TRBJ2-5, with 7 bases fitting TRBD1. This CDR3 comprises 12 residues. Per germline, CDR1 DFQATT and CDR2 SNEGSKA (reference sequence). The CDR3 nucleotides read TGCAGTGCCCAAGGGGGCGCGGAGACCCGGTACTTC. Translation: CSAQGGAETRYF.

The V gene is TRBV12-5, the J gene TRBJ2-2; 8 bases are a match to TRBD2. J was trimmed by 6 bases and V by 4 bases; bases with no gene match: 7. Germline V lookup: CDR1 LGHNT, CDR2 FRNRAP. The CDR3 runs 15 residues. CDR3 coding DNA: TGTGCTAGTGGTTGGGGACTAGTCCCCGCCGGGGAGCTGTTTTTT. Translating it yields CASGWGLVPAGELFF. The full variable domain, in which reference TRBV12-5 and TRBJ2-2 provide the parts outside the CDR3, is DARVTQTPRHKVTEMGQEVTMRCQPILGHNTVFWYRQTMMQGLELLAYFRNRAPLDDSGMPKDRFSAEMPDATLATLKIQPSEPRDSAVYFCASGWGLVPAGELFFGEGSRLTVL.

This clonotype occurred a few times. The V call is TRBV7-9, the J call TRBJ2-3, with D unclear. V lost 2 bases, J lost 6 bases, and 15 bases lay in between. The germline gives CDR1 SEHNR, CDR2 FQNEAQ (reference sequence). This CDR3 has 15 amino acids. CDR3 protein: CASSLFNKPADTQYF. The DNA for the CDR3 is TGTGCCAGCAGCTTATTTAACAAACCTGCGGATACGCAGTATTTT.

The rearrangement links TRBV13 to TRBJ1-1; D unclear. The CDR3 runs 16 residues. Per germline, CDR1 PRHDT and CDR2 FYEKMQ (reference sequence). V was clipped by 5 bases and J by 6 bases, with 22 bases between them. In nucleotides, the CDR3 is TGTGCCAGCAGCCCACCCTCGGGGATGGTAATTGCTGAAGCTTTCTTT. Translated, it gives CASSPPSGMVIAEAFF.

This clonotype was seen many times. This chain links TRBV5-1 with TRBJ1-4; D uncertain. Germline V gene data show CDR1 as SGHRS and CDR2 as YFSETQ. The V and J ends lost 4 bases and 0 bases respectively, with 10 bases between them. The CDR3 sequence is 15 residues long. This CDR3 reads CASSPRQATNEKLFF. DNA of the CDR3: TGCGCCAGCAGCCCCAGACAAGCAACTAATGAAAAACTGTTTTTT.

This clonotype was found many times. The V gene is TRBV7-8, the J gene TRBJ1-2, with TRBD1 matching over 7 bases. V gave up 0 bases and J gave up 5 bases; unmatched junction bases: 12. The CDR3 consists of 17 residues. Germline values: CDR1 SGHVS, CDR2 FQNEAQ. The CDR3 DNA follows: TGTGCCAGCAGCTTAGCGCGTTTCATGGGGACAGATTATGGCTACACCTTC. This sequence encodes CASSLARFMGTDYGYTF.

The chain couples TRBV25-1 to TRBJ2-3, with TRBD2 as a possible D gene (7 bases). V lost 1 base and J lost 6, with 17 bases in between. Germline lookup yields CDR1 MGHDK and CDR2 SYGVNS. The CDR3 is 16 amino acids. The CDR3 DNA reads TGTGCCAGCAGTGAATTCTACGGGGGGCGGGTCGATACGCAGTATTTT. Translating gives CASSEFYGGRVDTQYF.

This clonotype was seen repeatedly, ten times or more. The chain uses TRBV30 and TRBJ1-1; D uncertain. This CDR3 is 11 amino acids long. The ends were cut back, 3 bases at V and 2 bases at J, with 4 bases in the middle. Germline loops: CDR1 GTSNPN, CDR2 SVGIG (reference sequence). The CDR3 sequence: CAWRANTEAFF. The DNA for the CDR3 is TGTGCCTGGAGGGCAAACACTGAAGCTTTCTTT.

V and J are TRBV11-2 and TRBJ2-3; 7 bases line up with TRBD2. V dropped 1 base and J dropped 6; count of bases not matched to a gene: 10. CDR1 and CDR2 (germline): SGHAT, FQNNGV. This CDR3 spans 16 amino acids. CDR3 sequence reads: CASSLGGGSYGDTQYF. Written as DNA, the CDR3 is TGTGCCAGCAGCTTAGGAGGCGGGAGCTATGGGGATACGCAGTATTTT. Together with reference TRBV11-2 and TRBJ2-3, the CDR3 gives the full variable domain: EAGVAQSPRYKIIEKRQSVAFWCNPISGHATLYWYQQILGQGPKLLIQFQNNGVVDDSQLPKDRFSAERLKGVDSTLKIQPAKLEDSAVYLCASSLGGGSYGDTQYFGPGTRLTVL.

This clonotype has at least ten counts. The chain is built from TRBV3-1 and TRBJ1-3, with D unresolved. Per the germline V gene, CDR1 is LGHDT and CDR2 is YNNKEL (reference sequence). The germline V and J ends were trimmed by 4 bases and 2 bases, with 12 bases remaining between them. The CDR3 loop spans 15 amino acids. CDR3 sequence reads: CASSRMVGTGNTIYF. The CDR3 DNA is TGTGCCAGCAGCCGTATGGTCGGAACTGGAAACACCATATATTTT.

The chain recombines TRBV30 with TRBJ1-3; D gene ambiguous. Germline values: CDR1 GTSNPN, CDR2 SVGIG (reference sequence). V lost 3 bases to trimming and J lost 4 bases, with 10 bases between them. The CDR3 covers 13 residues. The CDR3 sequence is CAWSGDLGNTIYF. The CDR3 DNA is TGTGCCTGGAGCGGAGACTTGGGAAACACCATATATTTT.